The source of this T cell receptor (beta chain) is a study of shared clonotypes between healthy human individuals. Germline V gene sequence: CDR1 MNHNS, CDR2 SASEGT. This CDR3 region has 13 residues. J lost 2 bases, V lost 6 bases, and 3 bases had no gene match. A word on this clone: Its antigen is still unknown.

Repertoires were generated with immunoSEQ multiplex PCR, while TCRdb's copy carries only in-frame clones and drops some. The sample holds over 700,000 clones, around 70% seen once. Whole-study findings and limits: The generation probabilities recorded for non-shared clonotypes fell below those of clonotypes shared by all four donors.

The TCR sequence derives from a woman aged 25 to 45 in good health. The J gene is TRBJ2-5, the V gene TRBV6-1; 7 bases align to TRBD2. Sequencing was done on a sample of memory CD4+ T cells sorted from blood. Subset in this sample: CD45RA-negative fraction. CDR3 nucleotide sequence: TGTGCCAGCAGGGTAGCGGGTCAAGAGACCCAGTACTTC. The encoded protein is CASRVAGQETQYF.